This T cell receptor (beta chain) stems from a study of beta chain features in type 1 diabetes. Overall study findings and caveats: The cDNA sequencing approach could over-represent high-TCR-expressing cells.

The CDR3 totals 13 residues. Trimming took off 0 bases at V and 6 bases at J, with 6 bases between the two ends. The germline V gene encodes CDR1 MNHEY and CDR2 SMNVEV (reference sequence). The authors reverse transcribed all of the isolated RNA, so sequencing captured expressed TCRB transcripts. Clones were sequenced by immunoSEQ multiplex PCR, and TCRdb holds only the in-frame ones, with some missing. The data hold around 450,000 clones, with roughly 11% observed a single time. This clone showed up just a few times. What it binds is not known. CD4+ naive, central memory, regulatory and stem cell-like memory cells were sorted via CD45RO/CCR7/CD25/CD127/CD95/CD27.

J is TRBJ1-5 and V is TRBV27; D unresolved. This TCR derives from a woman aged 18 to 35 in good health. Specimen: naive CD4+ T cells from blood. The CDR3 DNA reads as TGTGCCAGCAGTTTATCGTATGGTCAGCCCCAGCATTTT. Protein: CASSLSYGQPQHF.